A single sample is the source of the 32 T cell receptor beta chains below, sequenced in a study of vaccination effects on CD4 cells after COVID-19. Libraries were prepared by immunoSEQ multiplex PCR; TCRdb keeps only in-frame clonotypes and omits some of them. The sample includes around 30,000 clones, 74% of them seen just once. Their antigen targets remain unknown. Prior to sequencing, the ViraFEST assay stimulated PBMC with viral peptide pools, which expanded the antigen-specific CD4+ T cells. CD4+ T cell isolation took place after 10 days of culture. Two doses of BNT162b2 or mRNA-1273 vaccine were administered to participants. The starting material was CD4+ T cells from PBMCs cultured with HCoV-OC43 spike peptides, obtained after COVID-19 vaccination. The subset denotes: HCoV-OC43 spike overlapping peptide pool stimulation. These receptors came from a human donor who received a COVID-19 vaccine.

V and J are TRBV19 and TRBJ1-1, with 8 bases fitting TRBD1. V gave up 3 bases and J gave up 1 base; unmatched junction bases: 1. CDR1 is LNHDA, CDR2 SQIVND, per germline (reference sequence). The CDR3 extends over 14 amino acids. The CDR3 spells CASSIRGPNTEAFF. Written as DNA, the CDR3 is TGTGCCAGTAGTATCAGGGGGCCGAACACTGAAGCTTTCTTT.

This clone came up once. The chain combines TRBV28 with TRBJ2-3; D gene unclear. The V gene's germline CDR1 is MDHEN and CDR2 SYDVKM. The CDR3 loop spans 16 amino acids. V lost 3 bases to trimming and J lost 0 bases, with 13 bases between them. The DNA for the CDR3 is TGTGCCAGCAGTTTGAAGTGGGCGGTCAGCACAGATACGCAGTATTTT. As protein: CASSLKWAVSTDTQYF. Filled out from reference TRBV28 and TRBJ2-3, the complete variable domain reads DVKVTQSSRYLVKRTGEKVFLECVQDMDHENMFWYRQDPGLGLRLIYFSYDVKMKEKGDIPEGYSVSREKKERFSLILESASTNQTSMYLCASSLKWAVSTDTQYFGPGTRLTVL.

The CDR3 nucleotides are TGTGCCACCTTGGTCCGTGGCACTTTGAACACTGAAGCTTTCTTT. It encodes CATLVRGTLNTEAFF. This chain uses TRBV24-1 with TRBJ1-1; unclear D gene. CDR3 length equals 15 residues. Germline V CDR1 and CDR2: KGHDR, SFDVKD. The ends were cut back, 9 bases at V and 0 bases at J, with 16 bases in the middle.

The chain is built from TRBV9 and TRBJ2-2; D is uncertain. The germline V gene encodes CDR1 SGDLS and CDR2 YYNGEE. Trimming shortened V by 0 bases and J by 6 bases, and 6 bases separated the two germline ends. This CDR3 contains 13 residues. Written as DNA, the CDR3 is TGTGCCAGCAGCGTAGTGTTCCCCGGGGAGCTGTTTTTT. Residues: CASSVVFPGELFF. Full variable domain (missing parts from reference TRBV9 and TRBJ2-2): DSGVTQTPKHLITATGQRVTLRCSPRSGDLSVYWYQQSLDQGLQFLIQYYNGEERAKGNILERFSAQQFPDLHSELNLSSLELGDSALYFCASSVVFPGELFFGEGSRLTVL.

The V call is TRBV5-1, the J call TRBJ1-1, with D tentatively TRBD1 (6 bases). Trimming took 4 bases from V and 0 from J, leaving 13 bases between them. The CDR3 runs to 15 residues. CDR1 and CDR2 from the germline V gene are SGHRS and YFSETQ. This CDR3 reads CASSTGHRMNTEAFF. DNA of the CDR3: TGCGCCAGCAGCACGGGACACCGAATGAACACTGAAGCTTTCTTT.

The gene calls are TRBV3-1 (or the pseudogene TRBV3-2) and TRBJ2-7; 7 bases are shared with TRBD1. The CDR3 contains 16 residues. From germline, CDR1 is LGHDT and CDR2 YNNKEL (reference sequence). With 0 bases clipped from V and 2 bases from J, the junction kept 7 bases outside the gene matches. CDR3 nucleotides: TGTGCCAGCAGCCAAGAAGCCTGGGACAGTCCCTACGAGCAGTACTTC. Protein product: CASSQEAWDSPYEQYF.

The chain has TRBV13 and TRBJ1-3; D perhaps matches TRBD1 (6 bases). The CDR3 runs to 16 residues. Trimming removed 3 bases at V and 4 bases at J, with 16 bases between. Germline V gene data show CDR1 as PRHDT and CDR2 as FYEKMQ (reference sequence). CDR3 region: CASSFTDRPKGNTIYF. CDR3 sequence (DNA): TGTGCCAGCAGCTTCACCGACAGGCCAAAGGGAAACACCATATATTTT.

The rearrangement links TRBV5-1 to TRBJ2-1; D unresolved. CDR1 SGHRS and CDR2 YFSETQ come from the germline V gene. This CDR3 contains 12 residues. V was clipped by 0 bases and J by 7 bases, with 5 bases between them. CDR3: CASSLETNEQFF. The CDR3 DNA reads as TGCGCCAGCAGCTTGGAAACAAATGAGCAGTTCTTC.

This clone was counted once. This chain uses TRBV2 with TRBJ2-5; D perhaps matches TRBD2 (6 bases). This CDR3 has 15 residues. Germline V lookup: CDR1 SNHLY, CDR2 FYNNEI. Trimming took off 5 bases at V and 1 base at J, with 14 bases between the two ends. CDR3 amino acids: CASSLAESLQETQYF. In DNA, the CDR3 is TGTGCCAGCAGTTTAGCGGAGAGCCTCCAAGAGACCCAGTACTTC.

This clone was seen a few times. The rearrangement joins TRBV3-1 (or the pseudogene TRBV3-2) to TRBJ1-1, with unresolved D. The CDR3 consists of 12 residues. The germline V gene encodes CDR1 LGHDT and CDR2 YNNKEL (reference sequence). The ends were cut back, 4 bases at V and 7 bases at J, with 10 bases in the middle. CDR3 in amino acids: CASSPSGVEAFF. The CDR3 DNA reads as TGTGCCAGCAGCCCCTCCGGGGTTGAAGCTTTCTTT.

The V and J genes are TRBV15 and TRBJ2-1; 7 bases are shared with TRBD2. The V gene's germline CDR1 is LNHNV and CDR2 YYDKDF (reference sequence). This CDR3 is 20 amino acids long. The V gene end was trimmed by 0 bases and the J gene end by 7 bases; junction bases not matched to a gene: 21. The CDR3 reads CATSRDSLRLAETRRNEQFF. In DNA form, the CDR3 reads TGTGCCACCAGCAGAGATAGTCTGCGTCTAGCGGAAACGAGGCGAAATGAGCAGTTCTTC.

This rearrangement joins TRBV25-1 to TRBJ1-6, with D possibly TRBD1 on 5 matching bases. In germline, CDR1 is MGHDK, CDR2 SYGVNS. With 3 bases removed from V and 5 bases from J, the gap between germline ends came to 14 bases. CDR3 size: 16 residues. CDR3 region: CASSEPSGQHNSPLHF. CDR3 in DNA: TGTGCCAGCAGTGAGCCGTCGGGGCAACATAATTCACCCCTCCACTTT. Complete variable domain (other parts from reference TRBV25-1 and TRBJ1-6): EADIYQTPRYLVIGTGKKITLECSQTMGHDKMYWYQQDPGMELHLIHYSYGVNSTEKGDLSSESTVSRIRTEHFPLTLESARPSHTSQYLCASSEPSGQHNSPLHFGNGTRLTVT.

V is TRBV11-2 and J is TRBJ2-3; D may be TRBD1 (5 bases). The CDR3 totals 16 residues. Germline V gives CDR1 SGHAT, CDR2 FQNNGV. Deletions cut 4 bases from V and 2 bases from J, with 16 bases between. The CDR3 DNA follows: TGTGCCAGCAGCTCCCCCTGGCAGGACAACACAGATACGCAGTATTTT. Protein sequence: CASSSPWQDNTDTQYF.

This chain joins TRBV4-2 and TRBJ2-1; 11 bases fit TRBD2. The germline V gene has CDR1 LGHNA and CDR2 YNFKEQ. CDR3 length: 16 amino acids. Losses at the gene ends were 1 base for V and 3 bases for J; bases not matched to a gene: 2. The CDR3 protein is CASSQALAGDYNEQFF. The CDR3 DNA sequence: TGTGCCAGCAGCCAAGCACTAGCGGGGGACTACAATGAGCAGTTCTTC.

The genes are TRBV2 and TRBJ1-4; TRBD1 matches 9 bases. Per the germline V gene, CDR1 is SNHLY and CDR2 is FYNNEI. The CDR3 has 14 amino acids. With V trimmed by 7 bases and J by 6 bases, 6 bases remained unmatched. The chain's CDR3 is CASTTGTGYEKLFF. CDR3 nucleotide sequence: TGTGCCAGCACCACCGGGACAGGGTATGAAAAACTGTTTTTT.

This clone was counted a single time. The chain couples TRBV6-5 to TRBJ2-2; D perhaps matches TRBD2 (6 bases). This CDR3 has 14 amino acids. The germline V gene has CDR1 MNHEY and CDR2 SVGAGI. Deletions cut 7 bases from V and 7 bases from J, with 16 bases between. Here the CDR3 reads CASNLAGGVGELFF. In DNA, the CDR3 is TGTGCCAGCAACTTGGCAGGAGGGGTCGGGGAGCTGTTTTTT.

V and J are TRBV11-2 and TRBJ2-7; either TRBD1 or TRBD2 may supply D (6 bases each). The germline V gene encodes CDR1 SGHAT and CDR2 FQNNGV. The CDR3 is 15 residues long. V was cut by 5 bases and J by 3 bases, with 17 bases left in between. CDR3 nucleotides: TGTGCCAGCAGCCCAAACTCGGGGGCCTACTACGAGCAGTACTTC. Protein product: CASSPNSGAYYEQYF.

In its sample, this clone was seen a few times. This chain uses TRBV27 with TRBJ2-7; 9 bases line up with TRBD1. The CDR3 length is 14 residues. Germline V gene lookup returns CDR1 MNHEY and CDR2 SMNVEV (reference sequence). J was trimmed by 2 bases and V by 6 bases; bases with no gene match: 5. CDR3 in amino acids: CASSYRQGAYEQYF. CDR3 DNA sequence: TGTGCCAGCAGCTACCGACAGGGGGCCTACGAGCAGTACTTC.

V usage is TRBV4-1 and J usage is TRBJ2-1, with D possibly being TRBD2 (6 bases). CDR1 and CDR2 (germline): MGHRA, YSYEKL. V was shortened by 0 bases and J by 4 bases, with 22 bases between the two germline ends. There are 19 residues in the CDR3. CDR3 region: CASSQDGPSVTPEYNEQFF. CDR3 sequence (DNA): TGCGCCAGCAGCCAAGACGGACCTAGCGTCACACCCGAATACAATGAGCAGTTCTTC.

J is TRBJ2-2 and V is TRBV3-1 (or the pseudogene TRBV3-2); 12 positions match TRBD2. This CDR3 has 15 amino acids. V lost 4 bases to trimming and J lost 5 bases; unmatched junction nucleotides: 2. CDR1 is LGHDT, CDR2 YNNKEL, per germline (reference sequence). The CDR3 DNA follows: TGTGCCAGCAGCCCAGGGACTAGCGGGACCGGGGAGCTGTTTTTT. Translating it yields CASSPGTSGTGELFF.

To note about this clone: The junction and the germline gene differ at one end; a read error may be behind it. V is TRBV6-5 and J is TRBJ1-6, with 10 positions matching TRBD1. This CDR3 is 14 amino acids long. Germline V gene sequence: CDR1 MNHEY, CDR2 SVGAGI. The CDR3 here is CASTPGQGNSPFHF. In DNA form, the CDR3 reads TGTGCCAGCACCCCGGGACAGGGGAATTCACCCTTCCACTTT.

This chain links TRBV29-1 with TRBJ1-5, with 11 bases identical to TRBD1. This CDR3 is built from 16 residues. With V trimmed by 4 bases and J by 1 base, 6 bases remained unmatched. CDR1 is SQVTM and CDR2 is ANQGSEA in the germline V gene. This CDR3 is CSVGTGGLSSNQPQHF. Written as DNA, the CDR3 is TGCAGCGTTGGGACAGGGGGCCTCTCGAGCAATCAGCCCCAGCATTTT.

The genes are TRBV5-4 and TRBJ2-2, with 8 bases identical to TRBD2. Germline V lookup: CDR1 SGHNT, CDR2 YYREEE (reference sequence). V shed 9 bases, J shed 4 bases, and the junction held 11 bases outside the gene matches. The CDR3 sequence is 15 residues long. In DNA form, the CDR3 reads TGTGCCACCAGGGTCGGGGGGGCAGGCACCGGGGAGCTGTTTTTT. This gives the protein CATRVGGAGTGELFF.

This sequence joins TRBV6-5 and TRBJ2-7, with a tentative D call TRBD2 (7 bases). Trimming stripped 0 bases from V and 5 bases from J, with 17 bases between. The germline CDR1 and CDR2 sequences are MNHEY and SVGAGI. The CDR3 runs 16 residues. The CDR3 spells CASSYSTRGAKHEQYF. The DNA of the CDR3 is TGTGCCAGCAGTTACTCGACACGGGGGGCAAAACACGAGCAGTACTTC.

The chain is built from TRBV5-1 and TRBJ1-2; D remains unclear. The germline gives CDR1 SGHRS, CDR2 YFSETQ. The CDR3 totals 14 residues. V was pared by 0 bases and J by 1 base, with 7 bases between. CDR3 sequence: CASSLDGLNYGYTF. For the CDR3, the DNA is TGCGCCAGCAGCTTGGACGGTCTTAACTATGGCTACACCTTC.

The chain recombines TRBV6-5 with TRBJ1-3; D is possibly TRBD1 (5 bases). V lost 7 bases to trimming and J lost 4 bases, with 17 bases between them. The CDR3 length is 15 residues. Germline V gene sequence: CDR1 MNHEY, CDR2 SVGAGI. CDR3 coding DNA: TGTGCCAGCACGCAGGGACGGGCTTCCGGAAACACCATATATTTT. It encodes CASTQGRASGNTIYF.

This clone was counted only a few times. This chain joins TRBV2 and TRBJ1-1; D not resolved. The CDR3 length is 14 residues. The V gene's germline CDR1 is SNHLY and CDR2 FYNNEI. V was pared by 3 bases and J by 1 base, with 9 bases between. The CDR3 protein is CASSEPPQNTEAFF. CDR3 nucleotide sequence: TGTGCCAGCAGTGAGCCGCCACAGAACACTGAAGCTTTCTTT.

This clone was counted once. The rearrangement uses TRBV19 and TRBJ1-2, with a possible D match to TRBD1 (6 bases). CDR3 length: 16 residues. CDR1 LNHDA and CDR2 SQIVND come from the germline V gene (reference sequence). V was trimmed by 7 bases and J by 2 bases, leaving 20 bases between them. The chain's CDR3 is CASTRDLRQVNYGYTF. Written as DNA, the CDR3 is TGTGCCAGTACCCGAGACCTTCGACAGGTCAACTATGGCTACACCTTC.

V usage is TRBV10-3 and J usage is TRBJ2-5; no firm D call. With 0 bases removed from V and 0 bases from J, the gap between germline ends came to 8 bases. Germline CDR1 ENHRY, CDR2 SYGVKD. This CDR3 region has 15 residues. The CDR3 sequence is CAISESQLNQETQYF. The CDR3 region has the DNA TGTGCCATCAGTGAGTCGCAGCTGAACCAAGAGACCCAGTACTTC.

CDR3 in DNA: TGTGCCAGCAGTGAAAGGGACACCAAGTATGGCTACACCTTC. This sequence encodes CASSERDTKYGYTF. V usage is TRBV2 and J usage is TRBJ1-2, with a tentative D call TRBD1 (6 bases). The CDR3 sequence is 14 residues long. Trimming cost V 2 bases and J 5 bases, with 12 bases left between them. The V gene's germline CDR1 is SNHLY and CDR2 FYNNEI. Supplemented by reference TRBV2 and TRBJ1-2, the full variable domain reads EPEVTQTPSHQVTQMGQEVILRCVPISNHLYFYWYRQILGQKVEFLVSFYNNEISEKSEIFDDQFSVERPDGSNFTLKIRSTKLEDSAMYFCASSERDTKYGYTFGSGTRLTVV.

The rearrangement joins TRBV19 to TRBJ2-7; TRBD2 aligns across 9 bases. Germline V gene sequence: CDR1 LNHDA, CDR2 SQIVND (reference sequence). The CDR3 spans 16 residues. V trimming: 3 bases; J trimming: 4 bases; junction bases outside the gene matches: 10. CDR3 bases: TGTGCCAGTAGTATTCGGTCTAGCGGGAACTTTTACGAGCAGTACTTC. As protein: CASSIRSSGNFYEQYF.

V and J are TRBV19 and TRBJ2-3; the D call may be TRBD1 or TRBD2 (6 bases each). The CDR3 runs to 20 residues. V gave up 2 bases and J gave up 2 bases, with 26 bases separating them. In germline, CDR1 is LNHDA, CDR2 SQIVND (reference sequence). The CDR3 region has the DNA TGTGCCAGTAGTATAAAGGTGGCGCGCGGGACAAGGGTACACACAGATACGCAGTATTTT. Translated: CASSIKVARGTRVHTDTQYF.